This record covers a single T cell receptor (beta chain). Its specific antigen is unknown. No qualities accompany the bases; no much larger clone lies one base away. Per the publication, the time point label means: pre-treatment baseline. Blood samples were taken before treatment (T0) and at week 3 (W3), following the first cycle of checkpoint blockade. Except for two patients with rapid clinical progression, response was assessed 12 weeks after the first infusion by RECIST 1.1; disease control meant complete response, partial response or stable disease. Any patient who had received prior systemic cancer treatment, was on concomitant immunosuppressant therapy or had synchronous other active malignancies was excluded. Bulk PBMC and plasma cell-free DNA were both sequenced for TCR beta so that circulating cells and T cell turnover could be tracked. Lymphoprep and SepMate tubes were used to isolate PBMC from blood, and red cell lysis was then performed. QIAamp DNA Blood Mini kits were used to extract DNA from both PBMC and sorted T cell subsets.

This sample was included in a study of blood T cell dynamics during melanoma immunotherapy (dated by TCRdb to 2020 to 2021). Regarding the research as a whole: All patients had metastatic melanoma and were given first-line pembrolizumab or nivolumab plus ipilimumab as standard of care in the United Kingdom. Peripheral T cell receptor repertoires of metastatic melanoma patients were profiled before and after one cycle of checkpoint inhibitor therapy to find early correlates of response. Consecutive patients formed a training cohort, and a further independent group of patients from the same centre was pooled into an external validation set. Overall study results and their limits: The study was unable to establish whether the T cell clones driving the repertoire changes were melanoma-specific or instead reflected general immune activation. Patients who later achieved disease control showed a bifurcated PBMC repertoire reorganization at W3, with increased clonality or increased diversity, unlike progressors. The relatively small sample size was acknowledged as a potential limitation on generalization of the results.

A fixed 350 ng of DNA was loaded for every bulk PBMC sample. The immunoSEQ TCRb Assay kit was used according to manufacturer instructions to amplify TCR beta CDR3 sequences from genomic DNA. The KAPA Library Quantification Kit for Illumina platforms was used to quantify pooled libraries by qPCR. Pooled libraries were clustered at about 0.55-1.2 pM and sequenced on an Illumina NextSeq 500. The study's processing was this. The TCR data were analyzed using immunoSEQ ANALYZER and the R LymphoSeq package. A rearrangement efficiency score was calculated as productive divided by the sum of productive and non-productive CDR3 sequences. Within each patient, timepoints were compared pairwise for clonality, measured with the Gini coefficient, and for diversity, measured with the Renyi index at alpha=1. In LymphoSeq, clonal relatedness was computed with an edit distance of 3 and repertoire similarity was computed with the Bhattacharyya coefficient. To classify response, a linear discriminant analysis based on week-3 changes in clonality and diversity was built with the R MASS and caret packages. TCRdb took this table from immuneACCESS and kept in-frame rearrangements with V and J called. Such tables lack part of the clones; where checked against another copy, unresolved V genes explain under half of the gap, and the rest is unexplained. That table supplies the V and J calls and clone size; D and trimming were determined from the DNA. The sample data list approximately 4,900 clones, and more than 75% of these were observed just once. Of the sample, roughly a third falls within the top ten clones.

Unmatched junction bases come to 7, with V trimmed by 3 bases and J by 7 bases. The CDR3 starts with the cysteine, ends with the phenylalanine, and has 14 residues. Only the CDR3 portion is preserved as DNA: 42 bases, with reading frame beginning at the first base. Based on the germline V gene, the CDR1 and CDR2 sequences are SGDLS and YYNGEE. The specimen was blood, collected from a patient treated with checkpoint blockade. This TCR came from a human donor with melanoma. The V and J segments used are TRBV9 and TRBJ2-5; TRBD1 fits 9 bases in the junction. The nucleotide sequence is given as TGTGCCAGCAGCGCCACAGGGGGCGTTGGGACCCAGTACTTC. Its coded protein is CASSATGGVGTQYF.